The sequence of this T cell receptor (beta chain) was determined in a study of graft-versus-host responses after intestinal transplantation. In the study overall: Isolated intestinal, liver-intestinal, or multivisceral transplants had been given to the recipients.

The starting material, graft tissue, was processed to release intraepithelial and lamina propria lymphocytes. The germline V gene has CDR1 MNHNS and CDR2 SASEGT. The J segment lost 8 bases and the V segment lost 3 bases, leaving 12 bases of the junction unmatched. There are 16 residues in the CDR3. Data came from immunoSEQ multiplex PCR; TCRdb stores just in-frame clones and leaves some out. Of about 9,600 clones in the sample, approximately 77% were seen once. Comment on this clone: The antigen remains undetermined.

Study-wide findings and caveats: The highest levels of circulating GvH clones went along with early declines in HvG clones after transplant. Within allografts, high graft-versus-host to host-versus-graft clonal ratios were seen among patients with graft-donor T cell macrochimerism.

The sequencing used ileum tissue, collected around 450 days after intestinal transplantation. The J gene is TRBJ1-4, the V gene TRBV6-1, with 7 bases matching TRBD1. This TCR derives from a human patient who received an intestinal transplant, so some T cells may come from the graft donor. The CDR3 DNA sequence: TGTGCCAGCAGTGAGGACCCCACAGGGGCTGGCGAAAAACTGTTTTTT. Translated, it gives CASSEDPTGAGEKLFF.